A selection of T cell receptor beta chains follows, all from one sample in a study of identical twins. A single record per CDR3 protein comes from TCRdb applying MiXCR to the 5' RACE reads. The table shows some 1,700,000 distinct CDR3 sequences, with 32% occurring only once. The sequenced material came from cord blood. The receptors here all came from a newborn girl in good health. CDR3s include the opening cysteine and the closing phenylalanine or tryptophan. A D gene is named only where the DNA matches it firmly. Clone sizes are given selectively: once, few, many, or a class where the clone is expanded.

V	J	size	D	DNA	CDR3
TRBV13	TRBJ2-7	.	.	TGTGCCAGCAGAAACATGGGGTCCTACGAGCAGTACTTC	CASRNMGSYEQYF
TRBV2	TRBJ2-3	few	TRBD2	TGTGCCAGCAGGCCCGGACTAGCGGCTACAGATACGCAGTATTTT	CASRPGLAATDTQYF
TRBV5-1	TRBJ1-2	.	.	TGCGCCAGCAGCCAGGACATTTACTATGGCTACACCTTC	CASSQDIYYGYTF
TRBV29-1	TRBJ2-1	.	.	TGCAGCGGGAGGGGGCCCACGCAATTGGATGAGCAGTTCTTC	CSGRGPTQLDEQFF
TRBV19	TRBJ2-5	.	.	TGTGCCAGTACTTTAGACAGCCGACAAGAGACCCAGTACTTC	CASTLDSRQETQYF
TRBV5-1	TRBJ2-3	.	.	TGCGCCAGCAGCTTGGACGGGATAACTAGCACAGATACGCAGTATTTT	CASSLDGITSTDTQYF
TRBV10-3	TRBJ1-1	few	.	TGTGCCATCAGTGCCCTAATTCGGGGACCCCGCGGCACTGAAGCTTTCTTT	CAISALIRGPRGTEAFF
TRBV20-1	TRBJ2-5	.	TRBD2	TGCAGCGAAGCGGGGGCCCCCAGCAATGAGCAGTACTTC	CSEAGAPSNEQYF
TRBV5-1	TRBJ2-7	few	TRBD1	TGCGCCAGCAGCCTTAGGACAGGGGAACTCTACGAGCAGTACTTC	CASSLRTGELYEQYF
TRBV11-1	TRBJ2-1	few	TRBD2	TGTGCCAGCAGCCGTGGGCGGGGACTAGCGGTTAACAATGAGCAGTTCTTC	CASSRGRGLAVNNEQFF
TRBV28	TRBJ1-6	few	.	TGTGCCAGCAGTTTTCCCCAATTTAGCTCCTATAATTCACCCCTCCACTTT	CASSFPQFSSYNSPLHF
TRBV20-1	TRBJ1-6	.	.	TGCAGTGCCCTAGACAGGTCCAAGTCACCCCTCCACTTT	CSALDRSKSPLHF
TRBV3-1	TRBJ1-1	few	TRBD1	TGTGCCAGCAGCCACCTTCGGGACCCGGGACAGGGTAACACTGAAGCTTTCTTT	CASSHLRDPGQGNTEAFF
TRBV20-1	TRBJ1-2	.	.	TGCAGTGCCCCTACCTTTCATGGTCTTAACTATGGCTACACCTTC	CSAPTFHGLNYGYTF
TRBV4-1	TRBJ2-1	few	.	TGCGCCAGCAGCCGGGGCCCCCCAACCGTCTACAATGAGCAGTTCTTC	CASSRGPPTVYNEQFF
TRBV5-1	TRBJ2-7	few	.	TGCGCCAGCAGCTTGGGACTCTACGAGCGGTACTTC	CASSLGLYERYF
TRBV6-6	TRBJ1-2	many	.	TGTGCCAGCAGTTACTCCGACAGCTATGGCTACACCTTC	CASSYSDSYGYTF
TRBV9	TRBJ2-7	.	TRBD1	TGTGCCAGCAGCGTAGAGCGGGACAGGGGGCAGTACGAGCAGTACTTC	CASSVERDRGQYEQYF
TRBV4-1	TRBJ2-7	.	.	TGCGCCAGCAGCCACCCCGGGAAAGACTACGAGCAGTACTTC	CASSHPGKDYEQYF
TRBV28	TRBJ2-1	few	TRBD1	TGTGCCAGCAGCGCTACAGGGGGCGCGTCCGTAAATGAGCAGTTCTTC	CASSATGGASVNEQFF
TRBV12-3/TRBV12-4	TRBJ2-7	.	TRBD1	TGTGCCAGCAGTTTAAGGCAGGGGGAGACCCGCTACTTC	CASSLRQGETRYF
TRBV2	TRBJ2-1	.	TRBD2	TGTGCCAGCAGTGAAGCTACGATTAGCGGGGGCGGGAATGAGCAGTTCTTC	CASSEATISGGGNEQFF
TRBV28	TRBJ1-5	.	TRBD1	TGTGCCAGCAGTTTGGGGACAGGGGGTTCGGTTCAGCCCCAGCATTTT	CASSLGTGGSVQPQHF
TRBV7-9	TRBJ2-4	few	.	TGTGCCAGCAGCGATAAGGACATCAACATTCAGTACTTC	CASSDKDINIQYF
TRBV9	TRBJ1-2	many	.	TGTGCCAGCAGCGTCCGGGCTAACTATGGCTACACCTTC	CASSVRANYGYTF
TRBV12-3/TRBV12-4	TRBJ1-1	few	.	TGTGCCAGCAGTTTCTCCAGAATGACTGAAGCTTTCTTT	CASSFSRMTEAFF
TRBV21-1	TRBJ2-1	.	.	TGTGCCAGCAGCCTAGAACCGGGGGGTTACAATGAGCAGTTCTTC	CASSLEPGGYNEQFF
TRBV9	TRBJ2-1	many	TRBD2	TGTGCCAGCAGCGTACAACGGGGGGTGTACAATGAGCAGTTCTTC	CASSVQRGVYNEQFF
TRBV5-1	TRBJ2-3	few	.	TGCGCCAGCAGCTGGGTGACAGGCAGCACAGATACGCAGTATTTT	CASSWVTGSTDTQYF
TRBV3-1	TRBJ1-1	.	.	TGTGCCAGCAGCCAAGGGGATTGGGGTTGGGCTGAAGCTTTCTTT	CASSQGDWGWAEAFF